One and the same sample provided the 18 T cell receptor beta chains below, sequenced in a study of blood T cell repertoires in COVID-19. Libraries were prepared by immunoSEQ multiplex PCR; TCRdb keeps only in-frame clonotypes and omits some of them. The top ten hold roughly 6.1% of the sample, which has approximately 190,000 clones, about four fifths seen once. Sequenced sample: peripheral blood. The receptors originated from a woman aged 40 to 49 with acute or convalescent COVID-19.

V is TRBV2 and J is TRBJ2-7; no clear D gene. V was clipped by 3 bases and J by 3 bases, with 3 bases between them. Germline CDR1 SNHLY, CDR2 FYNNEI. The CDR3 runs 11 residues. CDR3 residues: CASSDSYEQYF. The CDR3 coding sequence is TGTGCCAGCAGTGACAGCTACGAGCAGTACTTC.

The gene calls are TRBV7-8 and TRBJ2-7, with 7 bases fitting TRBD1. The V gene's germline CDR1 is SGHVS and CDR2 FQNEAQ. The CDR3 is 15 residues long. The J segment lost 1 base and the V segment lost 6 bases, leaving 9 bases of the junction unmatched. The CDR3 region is CASSSDRAYSYEQYF. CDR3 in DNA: TGTGCCAGCAGTTCCGACAGGGCCTATTCCTACGAGCAGTACTTC.

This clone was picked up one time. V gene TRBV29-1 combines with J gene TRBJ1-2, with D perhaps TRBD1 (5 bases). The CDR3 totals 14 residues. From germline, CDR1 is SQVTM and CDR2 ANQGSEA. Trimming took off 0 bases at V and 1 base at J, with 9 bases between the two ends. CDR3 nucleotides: TGCAGCGTTGAAGAGAGGGGACTTAACTATGGCTACACCTTC. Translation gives CSVEERGLNYGYTF.

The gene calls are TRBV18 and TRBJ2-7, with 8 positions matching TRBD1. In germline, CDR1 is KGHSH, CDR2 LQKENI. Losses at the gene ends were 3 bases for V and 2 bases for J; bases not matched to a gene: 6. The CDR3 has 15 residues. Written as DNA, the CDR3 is TGTGCCAGCTCACCCACGACAGGGGTGACCTACGAGCAGTACTTC. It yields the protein CASSPTTGVTYEQYF.

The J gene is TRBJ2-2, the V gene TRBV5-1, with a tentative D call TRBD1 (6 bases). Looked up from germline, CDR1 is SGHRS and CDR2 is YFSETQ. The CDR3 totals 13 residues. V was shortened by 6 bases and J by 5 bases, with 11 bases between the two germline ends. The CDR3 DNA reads TGCGCCAGCAAACAGGGAGCAACCGGGGAGCTGTTTTTT. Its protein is CASKQGATGELFF.

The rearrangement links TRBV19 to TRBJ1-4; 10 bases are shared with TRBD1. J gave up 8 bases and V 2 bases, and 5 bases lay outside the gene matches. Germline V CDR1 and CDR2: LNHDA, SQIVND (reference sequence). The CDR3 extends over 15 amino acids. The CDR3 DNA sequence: TGTGCCAGTAGTATACGGGACAGGGGAAGAGAAAAACTGTTTTTT. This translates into CASSIRDRGREKLFF.

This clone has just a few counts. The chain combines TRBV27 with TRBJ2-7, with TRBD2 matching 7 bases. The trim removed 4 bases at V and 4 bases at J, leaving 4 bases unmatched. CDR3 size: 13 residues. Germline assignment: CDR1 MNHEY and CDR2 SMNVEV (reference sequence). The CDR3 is CASSWGGTYEQYF. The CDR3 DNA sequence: TGTGCCAGCAGTTGGGGGGGGACGTACGAGCAGTACTTC.

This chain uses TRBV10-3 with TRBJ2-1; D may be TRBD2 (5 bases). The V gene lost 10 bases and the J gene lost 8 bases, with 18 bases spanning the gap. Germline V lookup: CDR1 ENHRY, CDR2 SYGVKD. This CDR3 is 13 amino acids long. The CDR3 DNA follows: TGTGCCACGTCGGACTTGCGGTTGGATGAGCAGTTCTTC. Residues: CATSDLRLDEQFF.

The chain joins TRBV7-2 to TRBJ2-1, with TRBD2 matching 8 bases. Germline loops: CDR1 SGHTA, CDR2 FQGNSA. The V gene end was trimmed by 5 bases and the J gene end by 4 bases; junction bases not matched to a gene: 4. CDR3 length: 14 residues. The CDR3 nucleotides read TGTGCCAGCAGCCGGGGACTAGAGTACAATGAGCAGTTCTTC. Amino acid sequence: CASSRGLEYNEQFF.

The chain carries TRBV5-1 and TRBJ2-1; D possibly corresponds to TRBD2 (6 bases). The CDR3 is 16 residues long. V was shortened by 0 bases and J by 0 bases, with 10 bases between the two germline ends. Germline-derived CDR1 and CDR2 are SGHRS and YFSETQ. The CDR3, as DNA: TGCGCCAGCAGCTTGGCGACGACTAGCTCCTACAATGAGCAGTTCTTC. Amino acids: CASSLATTSSYNEQFF.

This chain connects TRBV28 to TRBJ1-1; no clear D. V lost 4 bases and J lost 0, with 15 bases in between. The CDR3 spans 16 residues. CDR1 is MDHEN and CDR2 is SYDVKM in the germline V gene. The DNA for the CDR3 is TGTGCCAGCAGTTCTCGGTACCACGATATGAACACTGAAGCTTTCTTT. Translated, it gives CASSSRYHDMNTEAFF.

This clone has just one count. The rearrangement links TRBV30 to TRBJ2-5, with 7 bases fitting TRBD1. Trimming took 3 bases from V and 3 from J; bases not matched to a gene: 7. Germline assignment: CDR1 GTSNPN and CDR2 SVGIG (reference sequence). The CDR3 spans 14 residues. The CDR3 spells CAWSRGQGEETQYF. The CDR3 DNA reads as TGTGCCTGGAGCCGGGGCCAGGGGGAAGAGACCCAGTACTTC.

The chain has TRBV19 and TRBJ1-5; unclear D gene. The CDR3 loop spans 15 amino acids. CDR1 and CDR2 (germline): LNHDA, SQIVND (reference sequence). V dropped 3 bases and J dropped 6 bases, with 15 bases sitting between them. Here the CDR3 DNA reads TGTGCCAGTAGTATGTACGGCGCCGGAGGTCAGCCCCAGCATTTT. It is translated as CASSMYGAGGQPQHF.

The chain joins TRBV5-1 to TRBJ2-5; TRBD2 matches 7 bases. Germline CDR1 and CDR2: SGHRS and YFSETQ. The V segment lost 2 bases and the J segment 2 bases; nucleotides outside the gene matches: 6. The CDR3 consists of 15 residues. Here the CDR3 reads CASSFQSGGQETQYF. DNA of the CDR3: TGCGCCAGCAGCTTTCAGTCCGGGGGGCAAGAGACCCAGTACTTC.

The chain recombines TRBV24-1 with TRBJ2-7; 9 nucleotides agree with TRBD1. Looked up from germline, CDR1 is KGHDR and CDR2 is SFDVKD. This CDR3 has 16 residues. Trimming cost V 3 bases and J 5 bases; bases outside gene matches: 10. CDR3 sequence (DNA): TGTGCCACCAGTGATGCGCAGGGACAGGGAACAAACGAGCAGTACTTC. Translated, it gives CATSDAQGQGTNEQYF.

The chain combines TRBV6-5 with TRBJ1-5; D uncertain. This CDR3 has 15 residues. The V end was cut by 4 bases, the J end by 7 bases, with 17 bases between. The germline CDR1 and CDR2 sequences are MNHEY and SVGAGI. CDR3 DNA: TGTGCCAGCAGTTTGGGAGCCTCCTCCGCCCAGCCCCAGCATTTT. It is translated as CASSLGASSAQPQHF.

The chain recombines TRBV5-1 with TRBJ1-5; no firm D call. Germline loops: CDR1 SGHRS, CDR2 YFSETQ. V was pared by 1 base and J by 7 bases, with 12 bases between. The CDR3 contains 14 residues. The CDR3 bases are TGCGCCAGCAGCTTGACCGGGGTGGGGCAGCCCCAGCATTTT. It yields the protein CASSLTGVGQPQHF.

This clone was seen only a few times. The CDR3 DNA reads TGTGCCAGCAGGGGGACAGGGAGTAATGAAAAACTGTTTTTT. It codes for CASRGTGSNEKLFF. The chain combines TRBV6-5 with TRBJ1-4; TRBD1 matches at 9 bases. V lost 6 bases and J lost 4; bases outside the gene matches: 3. This CDR3 is built from 14 residues. In germline, CDR1 is MNHEY, CDR2 SVGAGI.